Detailed here is one T cell receptor beta chain. The specificity of this receptor is unknown. No much larger clone is present one base from it, and per-base qualities are unavailable. RNA was extracted using the RNeasy kit, and about 0.45 to 1 ug of the RNA was reverse transcribed with random hexamers. The immunoSEQ multiplex PCR assay, covering 54 Vbeta and 13 Jbeta segments, was used to amplify TCR beta CDR3 regions. PCR amplification bias was corrected using a synthetic template baseline for primer optimization and computational correction. Per the source publication's procedure: Reads were assigned to V, D and J genes according to IMGT and analyzed in immunoSEQ Analyzer, with only productive sequences retained. Clonality was computed as one minus Shannon entropy normalized by log2 of the number of productive unique sequences. For each patient and control, public and private clones were evaluated within the 100 most prevalent clones. Susac-specific clones were defined as absent from healthy and MS cohorts, over a thousand published viral clones and other ImmuneACCESS disease sequences. The raw public reads went through TCRdb reprocessing: fastp at Q25, MiXCR clone calling, in-frame beta chains kept. Rows are unified per CDR3 protein, each entry keeping the most common DNA and genes. The authors' filters were not applied to this entry. In this sample the table shows 65,000 to 75,000 distinct CDR3 sequences, just under 95% of which occur a single time. Together, the top ten hold 0.2% to 0.3% of the sample.

The data were obtained in a study of CD8 T cells in Susac syndrome (dated by TCRdb to between 2018 and 2021). Concerning the study at large: Whether CD8+ T cell activation and differentiation in Susac syndrome was antigen driven was tested using repertoire sequencing. The clonality of the CD8+ T cell repertoire was compared across around twelve healthy donors, roughly 14 Susac syndrome patients and around 16 multiple sclerosis patients. What the research found in general, with its limitations: The number of individuals in the TCR sequencing and HLA analysis was acknowledged as relatively small.

Peripheral blood CD8+ and CD4+ T cells from healthy donors, Susac syndrome patients and multiple sclerosis patients were profiled by high-throughput TCR beta sequencing. Healthy donors were age- and sex-matched controls. Bulk CD8+ and CD4+ T cells were purified magnetically by negative isolation, whereas CD8+ TEMRA cells were enriched by FACS. Blood was collected in EDTA tubes and processed within 24 hours, with PBMCs isolated through density gradient centrifugation. PBMCs intended for TCR sequencing were cryopreserved in liquid nitrogen and thawed later in a water bath at 37 degrees C. The sorted or isolated CD4+, CD8+ and CD8+ TEMRA cells reached a purity of at least 90%. V is pared back by 4 bases and J by 1 base, with 12 bases lying between the germline termini. Looking up the germline V gene yields CDR1 SQVTM and CDR2 ANQGSEA. CDR3 length: 14 amino acids, cysteine to phenylalanine. Only CDR3 DNA is held: 42 bases, read in frame from base 1.

The chain links TRBV29-1 with TRBJ2-3, with the D call perhaps TRBD1 or TRBD2, each one matching 5 bases. The sequence was obtained from a human donor in good health. The sequenced sample consisted of CD8+ T cells from PBMCs. The CDR3 region: CSVVAGRGTDTQYF. The bases read TGCAGCGTTGTTGCAGGGAGAGGCACAGATACGCAGTATTTT.